Sequencing of this T cell receptor (beta chain) was carried out in a study of shared clonotypes between healthy human individuals. Regarding the study as a whole: Against clonotypes common to all four donors, non-shared ones had lower generation probabilities.

Comment on this clone: What it binds is unknown.

Germline V gene lookup returns CDR1 SGDLS and CDR2 YYNGEE. The CDR3 covers 13 residues. Trimming left V 7 bases short and J 9 bases short, with 17 bases between. Produced via immunoSEQ multiplex PCR; TCRdb's table is partial and in-frame only. This table holds 2 million to 2.5 million clones, around 90% found once. The gene calls are TRBV9 and TRBJ2-1, with D unclear. The sequenced material came from naive CD4+ T cells from PBMCs. Subset here: CD45RA+ positively selected. The origin of this receptor is a man between 18 and 29 years old in good health. Some clones in this sample may be carry-over from other donors' samples. The CDR3 protein is CASGQIPFVEQFF. As DNA, the CDR3 is TGTGCCAGCGGCCAGATTCCTTTCGTTGAGCAGTTCTTC.